This entry is about one T cell receptor (beta chain). This sample was included in a study of T-cell memory formation after mild COVID-19. Germline CDR1 is ENHRY and CDR2 is SYGVKD. The ends were cut back, 0 bases at V and 4 bases at J, with 24 bases in the middle. The CDR3 spans 19 residues. MiXCR, applied by TCRdb to the 5' RACE reads, yields one record per CDR3 protein. The table has just over 150,000 distinct CDR3 sequences, around 30% seen once; the top ten hold 12%. Specimen: PBMCs or a T cell subset sorted from them (not recorded which). This clonotype was obtained from an adult woman who had mild COVID-19 (a few samples of this study predate the infection). Cell type and time point are not known. The chain couples TRBV10-3 to TRBJ1-2; possible D gene TRBD1, 5 bases. This CDR3 reads CAISESLVAGSPPSYGYTF. The CDR3 DNA reads TGTGCCATCAGTGAGTCGTTGGTTGCAGGGTCCCCCCCGTCCTATGGCTACACCTTC.